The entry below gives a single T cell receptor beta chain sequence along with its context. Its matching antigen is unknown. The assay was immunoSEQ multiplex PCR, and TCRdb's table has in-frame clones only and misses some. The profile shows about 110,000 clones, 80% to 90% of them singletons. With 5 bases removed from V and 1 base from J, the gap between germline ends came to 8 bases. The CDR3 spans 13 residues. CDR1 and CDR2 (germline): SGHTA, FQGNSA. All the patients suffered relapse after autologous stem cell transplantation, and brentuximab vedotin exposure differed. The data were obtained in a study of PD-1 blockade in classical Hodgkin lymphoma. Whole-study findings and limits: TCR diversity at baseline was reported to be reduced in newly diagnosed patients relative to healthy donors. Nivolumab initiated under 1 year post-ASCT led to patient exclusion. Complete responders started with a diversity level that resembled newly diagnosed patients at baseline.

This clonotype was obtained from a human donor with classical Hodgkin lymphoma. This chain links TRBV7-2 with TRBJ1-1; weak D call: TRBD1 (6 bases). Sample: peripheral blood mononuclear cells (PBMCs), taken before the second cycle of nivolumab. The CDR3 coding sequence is TGTGCCAGCAGCCAGGGACAGAACACTGAAGCTTTCTTT. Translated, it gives CASSQGQNTEAFF.